The clone carrying this T cell receptor beta chain showed up many times. These data come from a study of T cells in Graves' hyperthyroidism and ophthalmopathy. The V gene lost 1 base and the J gene lost 4 bases, with 13 bases spanning the gap. The CDR3 contains 15 residues. RNA transcripts served as the template for amplifying TCR beta CDR3 regions. TCR CDR3 underwent first-round RT-PCR with the HTBI primer set. Each CDR3 protein is one row after TCRdb ran MiXCR on the multiplex PCR reads. The data hold a few hundred thousand distinct CDR3 sequences, with approximately 20% observed a single time. The rearrangement joins TRBV12-3 or TRBV12-4 to TRBJ2-5; D gene ambiguous. This receptor was identified in a woman aged 18-29 years with Graves' hyperthyroidism. Sequencing was done on a sample of blood. This chain's CDR3 is CASSLGRTLIETQYF. CDR3 DNA: TGTGCCAGCAGTTTAGGGCGGACCCTTATAGAGACCCAGTACTTC.